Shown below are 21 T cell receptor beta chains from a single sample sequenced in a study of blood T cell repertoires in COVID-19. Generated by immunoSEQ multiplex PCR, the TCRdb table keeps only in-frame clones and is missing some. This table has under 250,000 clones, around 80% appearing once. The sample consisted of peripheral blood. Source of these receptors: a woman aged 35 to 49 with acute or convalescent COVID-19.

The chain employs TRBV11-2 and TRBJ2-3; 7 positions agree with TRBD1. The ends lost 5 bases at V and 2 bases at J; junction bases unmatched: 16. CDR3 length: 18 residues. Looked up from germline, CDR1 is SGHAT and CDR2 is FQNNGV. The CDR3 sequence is CASSPPDRDKINTDTQYF. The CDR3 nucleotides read TGTGCCAGCAGCCCGCCCGACAGGGACAAGATTAACACAGATACGCAGTATTTT.

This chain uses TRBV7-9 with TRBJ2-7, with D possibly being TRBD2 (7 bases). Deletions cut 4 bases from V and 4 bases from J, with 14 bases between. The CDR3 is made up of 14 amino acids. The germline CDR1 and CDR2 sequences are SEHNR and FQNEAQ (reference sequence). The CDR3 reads CASSSGEGGYEQYF. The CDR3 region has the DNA TGTGCCAGCAGCTCCGGCGAGGGGGGGTACGAGCAGTACTTC.

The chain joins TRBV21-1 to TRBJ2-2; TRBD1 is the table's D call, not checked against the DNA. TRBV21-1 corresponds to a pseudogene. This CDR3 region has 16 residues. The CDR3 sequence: CASSRHRGRVTGELFF. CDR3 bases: TGTGCCAGCAGCAGGCACAGGGGGCGCGTCACCGGGGAGCTGTTTTTT.

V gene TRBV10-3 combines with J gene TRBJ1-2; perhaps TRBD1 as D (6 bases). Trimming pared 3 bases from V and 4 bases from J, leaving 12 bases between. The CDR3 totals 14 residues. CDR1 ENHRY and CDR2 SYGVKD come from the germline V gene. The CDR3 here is CAISDQGLAYGYTF. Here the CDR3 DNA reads TGTGCCATCAGTGATCAGGGGCTAGCCTATGGCTACACCTTC.

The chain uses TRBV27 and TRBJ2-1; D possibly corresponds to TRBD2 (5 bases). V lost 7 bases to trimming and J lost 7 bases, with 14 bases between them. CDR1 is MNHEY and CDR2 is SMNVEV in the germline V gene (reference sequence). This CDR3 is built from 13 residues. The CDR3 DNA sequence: TGTGCCAGCACGGGGTGGGAGCGAAATGAGCAGTTCTTC. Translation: CASTGWERNEQFF.

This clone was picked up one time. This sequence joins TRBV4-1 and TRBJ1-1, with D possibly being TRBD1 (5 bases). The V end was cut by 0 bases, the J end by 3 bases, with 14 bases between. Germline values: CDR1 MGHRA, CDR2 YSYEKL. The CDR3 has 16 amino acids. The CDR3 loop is CASSQESWRGDTEAFF. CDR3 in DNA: TGCGCCAGCAGCCAAGAGTCGTGGAGGGGAGACACTGAAGCTTTCTTT.

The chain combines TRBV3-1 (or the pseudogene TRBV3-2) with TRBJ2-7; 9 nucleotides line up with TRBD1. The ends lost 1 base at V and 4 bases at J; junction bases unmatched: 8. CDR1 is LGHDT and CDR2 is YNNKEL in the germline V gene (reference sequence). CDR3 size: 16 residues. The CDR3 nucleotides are TGTGCCAGCAGCCAAGGTTTACAGGGGGCTTCGTACGAGCAGTACTTC. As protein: CASSQGLQGASYEQYF.

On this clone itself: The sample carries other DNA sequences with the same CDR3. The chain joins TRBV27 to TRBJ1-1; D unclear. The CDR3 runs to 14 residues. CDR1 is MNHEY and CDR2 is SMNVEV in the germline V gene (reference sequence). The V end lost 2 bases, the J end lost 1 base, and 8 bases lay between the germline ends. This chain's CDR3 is CASSLRRGNTEAFF. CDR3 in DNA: TGTGCCAGCAGTTTACGGCGGGGGAACACTGAAGCTTTCTTT.

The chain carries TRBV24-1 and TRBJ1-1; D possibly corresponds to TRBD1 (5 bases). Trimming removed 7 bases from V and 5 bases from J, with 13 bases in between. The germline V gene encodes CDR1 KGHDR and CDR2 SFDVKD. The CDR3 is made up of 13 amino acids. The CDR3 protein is CATRGWGGTEAFF. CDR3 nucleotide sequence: TGTGCCACCAGAGGGTGGGGGGGTACTGAAGCTTTCTTT.

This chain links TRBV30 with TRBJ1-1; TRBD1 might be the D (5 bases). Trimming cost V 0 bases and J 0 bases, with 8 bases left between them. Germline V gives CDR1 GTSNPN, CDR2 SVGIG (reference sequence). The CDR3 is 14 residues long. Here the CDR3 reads CAWSVWGVNTEAFF. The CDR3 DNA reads TGTGCCTGGAGTGTTTGGGGCGTGAACACTGAAGCTTTCTTT.

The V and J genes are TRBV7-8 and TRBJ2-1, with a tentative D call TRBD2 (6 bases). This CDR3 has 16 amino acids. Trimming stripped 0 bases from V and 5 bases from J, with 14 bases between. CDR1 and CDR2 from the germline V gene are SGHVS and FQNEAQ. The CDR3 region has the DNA TGTGCCAGCAGCTTAGCCCCTTTAGGGAGGAACAATGAGCAGTTCTTC. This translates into CASSLAPLGRNNEQFF.

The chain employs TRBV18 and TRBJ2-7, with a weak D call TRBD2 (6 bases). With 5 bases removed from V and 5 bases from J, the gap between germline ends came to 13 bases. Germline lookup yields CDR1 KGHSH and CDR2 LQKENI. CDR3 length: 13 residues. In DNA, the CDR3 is TGTGCCAGCTCAGGGGGAGGTATCGACGAGCAGTACTTC. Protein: CASSGGGIDEQYF.

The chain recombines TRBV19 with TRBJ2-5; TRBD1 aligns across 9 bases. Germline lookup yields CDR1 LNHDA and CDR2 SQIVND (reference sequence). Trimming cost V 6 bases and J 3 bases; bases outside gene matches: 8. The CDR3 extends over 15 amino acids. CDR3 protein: CASRDRGGPKETQYF. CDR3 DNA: TGTGCCAGTAGGGACAGGGGAGGGCCCAAAGAGACCCAGTACTTC.

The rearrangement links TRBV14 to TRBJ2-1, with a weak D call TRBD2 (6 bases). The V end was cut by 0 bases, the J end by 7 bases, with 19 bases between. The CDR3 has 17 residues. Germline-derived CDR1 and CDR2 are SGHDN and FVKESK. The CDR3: CASSQDIWNGGGNEQFF. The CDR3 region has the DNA TGTGCCAGCAGCCAAGATATATGGAACGGAGGAGGGAATGAGCAGTTCTTC.

The CDR3 nucleotides read TGTGCCATCGGAACTAGGACAGGGGATAATTCACCCCTCCACTTT. It translates to CAIGTRTGDNSPLHF. The chain combines TRBV10-3 with TRBJ1-6, with TRBD1 matching 9 bases. The V gene's germline CDR1 is ENHRY and CDR2 SYGVKD. V was pared by 8 bases and J by 5 bases, with 7 bases of the junction left unmatched. This CDR3 spans 15 amino acids.

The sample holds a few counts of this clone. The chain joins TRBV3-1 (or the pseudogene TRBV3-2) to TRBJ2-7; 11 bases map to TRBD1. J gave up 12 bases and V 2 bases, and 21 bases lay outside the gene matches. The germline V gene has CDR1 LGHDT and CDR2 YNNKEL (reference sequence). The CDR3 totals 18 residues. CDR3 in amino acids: CASSQFFRTGGAGVDLYF. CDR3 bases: TGTGCCAGCAGCCAATTCTTCAGGACAGGGGGCGCGGGGGTAGATCTGTACTTC.

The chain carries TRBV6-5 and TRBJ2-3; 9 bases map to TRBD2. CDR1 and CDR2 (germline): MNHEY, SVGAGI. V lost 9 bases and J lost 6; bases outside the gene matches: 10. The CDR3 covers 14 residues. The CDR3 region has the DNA TGTGCCAGTAGCGGGAGAGCCCTCACGGATACGCAGTATTTT. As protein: CASSGRALTDTQYF.

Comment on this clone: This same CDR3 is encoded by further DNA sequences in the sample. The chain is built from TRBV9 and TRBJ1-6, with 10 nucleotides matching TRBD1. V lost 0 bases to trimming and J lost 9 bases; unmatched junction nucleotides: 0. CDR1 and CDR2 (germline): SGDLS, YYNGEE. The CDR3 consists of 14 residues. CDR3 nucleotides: TGTGCCAGCAGCGTAGGGACAGGGGGTTCACCCCTCCACTTT. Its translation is CASSVGTGGSPLHF.

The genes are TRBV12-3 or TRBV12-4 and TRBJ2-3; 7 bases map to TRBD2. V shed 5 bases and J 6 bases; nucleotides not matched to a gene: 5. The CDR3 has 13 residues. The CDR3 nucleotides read TGTGCCAGCAGTCCAGCGGGAACGGATACGCAGTATTTT. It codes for CASSPAGTDTQYF.

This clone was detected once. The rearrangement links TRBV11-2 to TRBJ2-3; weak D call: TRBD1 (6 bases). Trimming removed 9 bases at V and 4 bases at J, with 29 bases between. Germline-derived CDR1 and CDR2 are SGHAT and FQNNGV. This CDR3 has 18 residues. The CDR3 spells CASSLWRGGTGTPDTQYF. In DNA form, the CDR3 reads TGTGCCAGTTCCCTGTGGCGAGGGGGAACGGGTACCCCAGATACGCAGTATTTT.

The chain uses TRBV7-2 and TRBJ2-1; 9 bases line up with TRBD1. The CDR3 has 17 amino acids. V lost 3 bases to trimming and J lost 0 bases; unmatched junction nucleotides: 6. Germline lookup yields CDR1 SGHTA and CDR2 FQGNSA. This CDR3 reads CASSFRPTGGSYNEQFF. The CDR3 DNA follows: TGTGCCAGCAGCTTTCGACCGACAGGGGGCTCCTACAATGAGCAGTTCTTC. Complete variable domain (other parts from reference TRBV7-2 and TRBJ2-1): GAGVSQSPSNKVTEKGKDVELRCDPISGHTALYWYRQSLGQGLEFLIYFQGNSAPDKSGLPSDRFSAERTGGSVSTLTIQRTQQEDSAVYLCASSFRPTGGSYNEQFFGPGTRLTVL.